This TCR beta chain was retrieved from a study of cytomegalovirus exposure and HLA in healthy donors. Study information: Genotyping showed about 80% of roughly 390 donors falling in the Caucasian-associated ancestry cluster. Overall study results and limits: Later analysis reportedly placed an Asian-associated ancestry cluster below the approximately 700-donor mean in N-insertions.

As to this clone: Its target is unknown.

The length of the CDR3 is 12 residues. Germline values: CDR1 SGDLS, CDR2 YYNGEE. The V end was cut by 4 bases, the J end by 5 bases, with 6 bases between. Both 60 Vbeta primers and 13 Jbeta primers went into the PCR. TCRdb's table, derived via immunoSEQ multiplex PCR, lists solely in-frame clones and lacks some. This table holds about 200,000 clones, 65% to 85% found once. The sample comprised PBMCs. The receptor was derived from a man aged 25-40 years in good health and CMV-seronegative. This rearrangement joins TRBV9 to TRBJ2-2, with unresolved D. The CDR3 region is CASSSPTGELFF. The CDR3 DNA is TGTGCCAGCAGCTCCCCAACCGGGGAGCTGTTTTTT.